Each of the 10 T cell receptor beta chains below was sequenced from the same sample in a study of shared clonotypes between healthy human individuals. The table came from immunoSEQ multiplex PCR; TCRdb's copy has only in-frame clones and leaves some out. The sample includes about 2.4 million clones, approximately 93% seen only once; the top ten take about 0.39%. The sample taken for sequencing was naive CD4+ T cells from PBMCs. Subset: CD45RA+ positively selected. The receptors shown here come from a man between 18 and 29 years old in good health. Some clones in this sample may be carry-over from other donors' samples.

This clone was seen once. The CDR3 bases are TGTGCCAGCAGCTTGGCCCCCGGACAGTTCTACGAGCAGTACTTC. This encodes CASSLAPGQFYEQYF. The chain links TRBV5-6 to TRBJ2-7, with D possibly being TRBD1 (6 bases). The CDR3 spans 15 residues. The V end lost 0 bases, the J end lost 3 bases, and 13 bases lay between the germline ends. Germline CDR1 reads SGHDT; CDR2 reads YYEEEE.

A single count supports this clone. An end of the junction does not agree with germline; a read error may underlie this. This chain joins TRBV18 and TRBJ1-4; D is unresolved. There are 14 residues in the CDR3. CDR1 is KGHSH and CDR2 is LQKENI in the germline V gene. CDR3 coding DNA: TGTGCCAGCTCAGCACCCACCCTCCAAGAAAAACTGTTTTTT. This sequence encodes CASSAPTLQEKLFF.

This chain joins TRBV5-4 and TRBJ2-7; D might be TRBD1 or TRBD2, each matching 7 bases. Germline values: CDR1 SGHNT, CDR2 YYREEE (reference sequence). Trimming cost V 4 bases and J 5 bases, with 19 bases left between them. This CDR3 spans 15 amino acids. CDR3 DNA: TGTGCCAGCAGCCACGGAAGCCAGGGGGGGGACGAGCAGTACTTC. Translating gives CASSHGSQGGDEQYF.

The chain links TRBV28 to TRBJ2-5; 9 bases align to TRBD1. Germline V CDR1 and CDR2: MDHEN, SYDVKM. The CDR3 has 15 amino acids. V shed 4 bases, J shed 9 bases, and the junction held 12 bases outside the gene matches. The CDR3 DNA reads TGTGCCAGCAGTTGGGACAGGGCGGCAAGAGTGGCCCAGTACTTC. Its protein is CASSWDRAARVAQYF. Based on the CDR3 plus reference TRBV28 and TRBJ2-5, the full variable domain is DVKVTQSSRYLVKRTGEKVFLECVQDMDHENMFWYRQDPGLGLRLIYFSYDVKMKEKGDIPEGYSVSREKKERFSLILESASTNQTSMYLCASSWDRAARVAQYFGPGTRLLVL.

The chain recombines TRBV7-8 with TRBJ1-4; D unresolved. The CDR3 is made up of 16 amino acids. Trimming removed 5 bases from V and 7 bases from J, with 20 bases in between. The germline V gene has CDR1 SGHVS and CDR2 FQNEAQ. The CDR3 nucleotides read TGTGCCAGCAGCGTGTTCCGGTCCGGAGCGGTTGAAAAACTGTTTTTT. It translates to CASSVFRSGAVEKLFF.

This clone was counted once. The chain is built from TRBV6-5 and TRBJ2-4; possible D gene TRBD1, 5 bases. V lost 0 bases and J 5 bases, leaving 11 bases between the germline ends. Germline CDR1 is MNHEY and CDR2 is SVGAGI. This CDR3 region has 15 residues. The CDR3 here is CASSYSMTAQNIQYF. CDR3 nucleotides: TGTGCCAGCAGTTACTCGATGACAGCTCAAAACATTCAGTACTTC.

In this sample, this clone turned up once. The rearrangement links TRBV5-1 to TRBJ2-1; D unresolved. This CDR3 has 14 residues. Germline CDR1 is SGHRS and CDR2 is YFSETQ. Trimming took off 1 base at V and 9 bases at J, with 14 bases between the two ends. CDR3 residues: CASSLSHEYGEQFF. The DNA for the CDR3 is TGCGCCAGCAGCTTGTCCCATGAGTACGGTGAGCAGTTCTTC.

With regard to this clone: The same CDR3 can be traced to other DNA sequences in this sample. CDR3 DNA sequence: TGTGCCAGCAGCTTGGGTGGGCGGCAAGAGACCCAGTACTTC. This sequence encodes CASSLGGRQETQYF. The rearrangement joins TRBV5-6 to TRBJ2-5; D remains ambiguous. The CDR3 has 14 amino acids. The germline V gene encodes CDR1 SGHDT and CDR2 YYEEEE. The V and J ends lost 0 bases and 2 bases respectively, with 8 bases between them.

For the CDR3, the DNA is TGTGCCAGCAGAAACCCCGGGACAGGGGTCGGCTACGAGCAGTACTTC. It is translated as CASRNPGTGVGYEQYF. V gene TRBV27 combines with J gene TRBJ2-7; 10 bases align to TRBD1. Germline CDR1 is MNHEY and CDR2 is SMNVEV (reference sequence). CDR3 length equals 16 residues. The V and J ends lost 6 bases and 3 bases, in that order; junction bases with no gene match: 11.

V and J are TRBV7-2 and TRBJ2-7; 14 bases fit TRBD2. The CDR3 loop spans 16 amino acids. CDR1 and CDR2 (germline): SGHTA, FQGNSA. The J segment lost 3 bases and the V segment lost 5 bases, leaving 6 bases of the junction unmatched. CDR3 DNA sequence: TGTGCCAGCAGCGCGGGACTAGCGGGAGCCCGCTACGAGCAGTACTTC. Its translation is CASSAGLAGARYEQYF.